This T cell receptor (beta chain) came from a study of blood T cell repertoires in COVID-19. Study details: Samples of COVID-19 (acute and convalescent) were obtained from the United States, Italy and Spain. From T cells, B-cell-depleted T cells, or PBMCs came the material, which was cDNA or gDNA.

CDR3 size: 15 residues. Trimming took off 5 bases at V and 7 bases at J, with 16 bases between the two ends. Germline assignment: CDR1 SGHNT and CDR2 YYREEE (reference sequence). Study processing details: Amplification from reference gene primers served as the basis for estimated nucleated cell counts. Using immunoSEQ multiplex PCR, the repertoire was profiled, and TCRdb retains in-frame clones only, with some absent. V, J and clone size are those of that table, while D and trimming were read from the DNA. The repertoire holds 150,000 to 200,000 clones, with approximately 90% as singletons. The chain is built from TRBV5-4 and TRBJ1-6; TRBD1 might be the D (5 bases). This TCR was sampled from a man between 65 and 80 years old with active or convalescent COVID-19. Sequencing was performed on peripheral blood. This CDR3 reads CASSSRGGTNSPLHF. CDR3 DNA sequence: TGTGCCAGCAGTTCTCGGGGAGGGACGAATTCACCCCTCCACTTT. The full variable domain, with the rest looked up from reference TRBV5-4 and TRBJ1-6, is ETGVTQSPTHLIKTRGQQVTLRCSSQSGHNTVSWYQQALGQGPQFIFQYYREEENGRGNFPPRFSGLQFPNYSSELNVNALELDDSALYLCASSSRGGTNSPLHFGNGTRLTVT.